Listed below are T cell receptor beta chains from one sample, sequenced in a study of cytomegalovirus exposure and HLA in healthy donors. Sequencing was performed with immunoSEQ multiplex PCR; in TCRdb, only in-frame clones are kept and a portion is missing. The data show roughly 90,000 clones, around 80% seen once. Sequenced input: PBMCs. Receptors originate from a man aged 30 to 39 in good health and CMV-seronegative. Both conserved end residues are trimmed from each CDR3. The order of the fields is V gene, J gene, CDR3 protein.

v_gene: TRBV6-1; j_gene: TRBJ1-6; CDR3aa: ASSESGWGPNNSPLH
v_gene: TRBV27; j_gene: TRBJ2-6; CDR3aa: ASRPWTVSSGANVLT
v_gene: TRBV30; j_gene: TRBJ2-1; CDR3aa: AWSERDEQF
v_gene: TRBV19; j_gene: TRBJ1-2; CDR3aa: ASSIGARAGHYGYT
v_gene: TRBV2; j_gene: TRBJ1-4; CDR3aa: ASSRDSAFATNEKLF
v_gene: TRBV6-1; j_gene: TRBJ2-5; CDR3aa: ASSAGLQETQY
v_gene: TRBV2; j_gene: TRBJ1-5; CDR3aa: ASSVGQASNQPQH
v_gene: TRBV27; j_gene: TRBJ2-7; CDR3aa: ASSLAGDYEQY
v_gene: TRBV5-4; j_gene: TRBJ2-2; CDR3aa: ASSLAGGDTGELF
v_gene: TRBV4-1; j_gene: TRBJ2-3; CDR3aa: ASSQDPFLDSTDTQY
v_gene: TRBV6-5; j_gene: TRBJ1-2; CDR3aa: ASSYNGGYDDGYT
v_gene: TRBV27; j_gene: TRBJ2-7; CDR3aa: ASSNVGTGLYEQY
v_gene: TRBV6-1; j_gene: TRBJ2-7; CDR3aa: ASSMETGVGEQY
v_gene: TRBV5-4; j_gene: TRBJ1-4; CDR3aa: ASSLDRATNEKLF
v_gene: TRBV30; j_gene: TRBJ2-2; CDR3aa: AWSVSWRPGNTGELF
v_gene: TRBV5-4; j_gene: TRBJ2-7; CDR3aa: ASSSPRGGISYEQY
v_gene: TRBV11-3; j_gene: TRBJ2-2; CDR3aa: ASSTSGNTGELF
v_gene: TRBV19; j_gene: TRBJ1-1; CDR3aa: ASSMVAGGGTEAF
v_gene: TRBV19; j_gene: TRBJ2-1; CDR3aa: ASTIPLAGGYNEQF